Each of the 30 T cell receptor beta chains below was sequenced from the same sample in a study of technical replicates of blood from a few donors. Profiling relied on immunoSEQ multiplex PCR, and the TCRdb table lists in-frame clones only, not all of them. Of tens of thousands of clones listed, roughly 95% were seen once; the top ten hold 0.3% to 0.45%. Sequences were obtained from T cells isolated from PBMCs. These receptors came from a human donor in good health.

This clone was observed a single time. The chain uses TRBV11-2 and TRBJ2-7; 10 nucleotides line up with TRBD2. Per germline, CDR1 SGHAT and CDR2 FQNNGV. The CDR3 loop spans 14 amino acids. J was trimmed by 2 bases and V by 3 bases; bases with no gene match: 1. CDR3 residues: CASSLTSGPYEQYF. DNA for the CDR3: TGTGCCAGCAGCTTGACTAGCGGGCCCTACGAGCAGTACTTC.

The chain has TRBV6-5 and TRBJ2-5, with 8 bases identical to TRBD1. CDR1 and CDR2 from the germline V gene are MNHEY and SVGAGI. V lost 8 bases, J lost 7 bases, and 9 bases stayed unmatched. CDR3 length equals 13 residues. The CDR3 is CASCRTGWGTQYF. CDR3 in DNA: TGTGCCAGCTGCCGGACAGGGTGGGGGACCCAGTACTTC.

The J gene is TRBJ2-7, the V gene TRBV6-4; 8 positions match TRBD2. Germline V gives CDR1 MRHNA, CDR2 SNTAGT. Unmatched junction bases numbered 4, after V lost 3 bases and J lost 0 bases. The CDR3 has 15 amino acids. For the CDR3, the DNA is TGTGCCAGCAGTGAGCTAGCGGGTAGCTCCTACGAGCAGTACTTC. It translates to CASSELAGSSYEQYF.

The chain is built from TRBV11-2 and TRBJ2-1; D remains unclear. The CDR3 has 15 amino acids. CDR1 and CDR2 (germline): SGHAT, FQNNGV. The V end lost 5 bases, the J end lost 3 bases, and 14 bases lay between the germline ends. The CDR3 DNA reads TGTGCCAGCAGCCGGCAAGGCGGAAACTACAATGAGCAGTTCTTC. It is translated as CASSRQGGNYNEQFF.

The chain links TRBV19 to TRBJ2-5; 8 bases map to TRBD2. V lost 2 bases to trimming and J lost 5 bases; unmatched junction nucleotides: 7. Germline assignment: CDR1 LNHDA and CDR2 SQIVND (reference sequence). The CDR3 has 15 residues. The CDR3 nucleotides are TGTGCCAGTAGTATACCCGGACTAGCTCCGGAGACCCAGTACTTC. It specifies CASSIPGLAPETQYF. The complete variable domain, with remaining parts taken from reference TRBV19 and TRBJ2-5, reads DGGITQSPKYLFRKEGQNVTLSCEQNLNHDAMYWYRQDPGQGLRLIYYSQIVNDFQKGDIAEGYSVSREKKESFPLTVTSAQKNPTAFYLCASSIPGLAPETQYFGPGTRLLVL.

The rearrangement joins TRBV5-1 to TRBJ2-5; 9 bases agree with TRBD2. This CDR3 comprises 15 residues. Germline-derived CDR1 and CDR2 are SGHRS and YFSETQ. V lost 8 bases, J lost 4 bases, and 12 bases stayed unmatched. CDR3 sequence: CASCRYPAGGETQYF. The DNA for the CDR3 is TGCGCCAGTTGCCGATATCCAGCGGGAGGAGAGACCCAGTACTTC.

In its sample, this clone was seen once. The J gene is TRBJ2-7, the V gene TRBV7-2; possible D gene TRBD2, 5 bases. Trimming left V 2 bases short and J 2 bases short, with 13 bases between. Germline V gene data show CDR1 as SGHTA and CDR2 as FQGNSA. This CDR3 is 15 amino acids long. This chain's CDR3 is CASSLSSTYPYEQYF. The CDR3 DNA sequence: TGTGCCAGCAGCTTATCTAGCACGTACCCCTACGAGCAGTACTTC.

Only one count was recorded for this clone. V is TRBV5-1 and J is TRBJ1-1; a weak D match, TRBD1 (5 bases). Germline V gene lookup returns CDR1 SGHRS and CDR2 YFSETQ. Trimming stripped 0 bases from V and 0 bases from J, with 12 bases between. The CDR3 covers 16 residues. CDR3 nucleotides: TGCGCCAGCAGCTTGGTCGGGGAGGGGATGAACACTGAAGCTTTCTTT. Protein sequence: CASSLVGEGMNTEAFF.

The chain is built from TRBV19 and TRBJ2-2; D is ambiguous. CDR3 length: 13 amino acids. Germline V gene sequence: CDR1 LNHDA, CDR2 SQIVND (reference sequence). Trimming pared 3 bases from V and 1 base from J, leaving 3 bases between. CDR3 region: CASSIGNTGELFF. CDR3 DNA sequence: TGTGCCAGTAGTATCGGGAACACCGGGGAGCTGTTTTTT.

This clone was counted a single time. This chain connects TRBV5-1 to TRBJ2-5, with 9 bases fitting TRBD2. Germline V gene data show CDR1 as SGHRS and CDR2 as YFSETQ. The V and J ends lost 5 bases and 4 bases, in that order; junction bases with no gene match: 12. This CDR3 contains 16 residues. The CDR3 region is CASRDLGGRALETQYF. The CDR3 bases are TGCGCCAGCAGGGATCTTGGCGGGAGGGCCTTAGAGACCCAGTACTTC.

The chain recombines TRBV27 with TRBJ2-7, with a weak D call TRBD1 (6 bases). Germline-derived CDR1 and CDR2 are MNHEY and SMNVEV (reference sequence). The CDR3 consists of 13 residues. The V end lost 6 bases, the J end lost 3 bases, and 12 bases lay between the germline ends. The CDR3 sequence: CASRGGQNYEQYF. DNA of the CDR3: TGTGCCAGCAGAGGAGGACAGAACTACGAGCAGTACTTC.

The chain links TRBV10-3 to TRBJ1-2; no clear D. Trimming took off 0 bases at V and 0 bases at J, with 11 bases between the two ends. This CDR3 spans 16 amino acids. CDR1 and CDR2 from the germline V gene are ENHRY and SYGVKD. This CDR3 is CAISESDWSTNYGYTF. The CDR3 bases are TGTGCCATCAGTGAGTCGGACTGGAGTACTAACTATGGCTACACCTTC.

The chain joins TRBV28 to TRBJ1-6; D call uncertain. The CDR3 consists of 16 residues. V was clipped by 7 bases and J by 10 bases, with 23 bases between them. Germline-derived CDR1 and CDR2 are MDHEN and SYDVKM. The CDR3 nucleotides are TGTGCCAGCACCCTTGTTTCTTTGGCAGGCTTGTCACCCCTCCACTTT. It is translated as CASTLVSLAGLSPLHF.

The chain recombines TRBV18 with TRBJ2-7; a weak D match, TRBD1 (6 bases). Germline V gene lookup returns CDR1 KGHSH and CDR2 LQKENI. The V gene lost 6 bases and the J gene lost 3 bases, with 12 bases spanning the gap. This CDR3 comprises 13 residues. This chain's CDR3 is CASSYGQNYEQYF. The CDR3 DNA is TGTGCCAGCTCGTATGGACAGAACTACGAGCAGTACTTC.

The genes are TRBV7-3 and TRBJ2-1; the match to TRBD2 covers 11 bases. Germline lookup yields CDR1 SGHTA and CDR2 FQGTGA. This CDR3 region has 15 residues. V dropped 4 bases and J dropped 4; count of bases not matched to a gene: 3. The CDR3 protein is CASSSGTSGYNEQFF. DNA for the CDR3: TGTGCCAGCAGCTCCGGGACTAGCGGATACAATGAGCAGTTCTTC.

The chain uses TRBV28 and TRBJ1-4, with a possible D match to TRBD1 (6 bases). Germline lookup yields CDR1 MDHEN and CDR2 SYDVKM. The CDR3 extends over 13 amino acids. With 6 bases removed from V and 7 bases from J, the gap between germline ends came to 12 bases. CDR3 coding DNA: TGTGCCAGCAGATGGGGCAGGGGTGAAAAACTGTTTTTT. Amino acid sequence: CASRWGRGEKLFF.

The chain is built from TRBV4-1 and TRBJ2-1; the D is unclear. This CDR3 has 13 residues. V was cut by 4 bases and J by 6 bases, with 10 bases left in between. CDR1 is MGHRA, CDR2 YSYEKL, per germline. CDR3 bases: TGCGCCAGCAGCCCACCAGTAAGCAATGAGCAGTTCTTC. Amino acids: CASSPPVSNEQFF.

The chain uses TRBV28 and TRBJ2-7, with D perhaps matching TRBD2 (5 bases). V was clipped by 6 bases and J by 2 bases, with 17 bases between them. Germline CDR1 reads MDHEN; CDR2 reads SYDVKM. The length of the CDR3 is 15 residues. The CDR3 DNA follows: TGTGCCAGCAGACCTAGAGGTCCGGGGACCTACGAGCAGTACTTC. Its translation: CASRPRGPGTYEQYF.

The V call is TRBV6-1, the J call TRBJ2-3; possibly TRBD2 for D (6 bases). Germline loops: CDR1 MNHNS, CDR2 SASEGT. The V gene lost 7 bases and the J gene lost 0 bases, with 8 bases spanning the gap. CDR3 length: 13 amino acids. The CDR3 sequence: CASKRGSTDTQYF. The CDR3 nucleotides are TGTGCCAGCAAACGGGGGAGCACAGATACGCAGTATTTT.

This clone was recorded once. CDR3 coding DNA: TGTGCCAGTAGTATTGACAGTAACACCGGGGAGCTGTTTTTT. Translated: CASSIDSNTGELFF. The V gene is TRBV19, the J gene TRBJ2-2, with D possibly TRBD1 on 5 matching bases. The CDR3 runs 14 residues. The germline gives CDR1 LNHDA, CDR2 SQIVND (reference sequence). V was clipped by 3 bases and J by 2 bases, with 7 bases between them.

To note about this clone: Since a much larger clone is just one base distant, this may be a read error. CDR3 sequence reads: CASSVSGSTDTQYF. The CDR3 region has the DNA TGTGCCAGCAGCGTTAGCGGGAGCACAGATACGCAGTATTTT. This chain joins TRBV9 and TRBJ2-3; 7 positions match TRBD2. The CDR3 contains 14 residues. Germline-derived CDR1 and CDR2 are SGDLS and YYNGEE. V dropped 2 bases and J dropped 0; count of bases not matched to a gene: 0.

This chain links TRBV7-3 with TRBJ2-1; 8 nucleotides agree with TRBD2. Germline CDR1 SGHTA, CDR2 FQGTGA. The CDR3 is 16 amino acids. After removal of 2 bases from V and 4 bases from J, the junction contained 7 bases not matched to a gene. CDR3 in DNA: TGTGCCAGCAGCTTAGTTGGGGTAGCGGGGTACAATGAGCAGTTCTTC. It yields the protein CASSLVGVAGYNEQFF. Full variable domain (rest looked up from reference TRBV7-3 and TRBJ2-1): GAGVSQTPSNKVTEKGKYVELRCDPISGHTALYWYRQSLGQGPEFLIYFQGTGAADDSGLPNDRFFAVRPEGSVSTLKIQRTERGDSAVYLCASSLVGVAGYNEQFFGPGTRLTVL.

This chain uses TRBV5-4 with TRBJ1-2, with D possibly matching TRBD1 (5 bases). CDR1 is SGHNT and CDR2 is YYREEE in the germline V gene (reference sequence). The CDR3 is made up of 15 amino acids. V was cut by 5 bases and J by 5 bases, with 19 bases left in between. The CDR3 coding sequence is TGTGCCAGCAGGGGGCAGAGCCCCGACTTATATGGCTACACCTTC. This sequence encodes CASRGQSPDLYGYTF. The complete variable domain, with remaining parts taken from reference TRBV5-4 and TRBJ1-2, reads ETGVTQSPTHLIKTRGQQVTLRCSSQSGHNTVSWYQQALGQGPQFIFQYYREEENGRGNFPPRFSGLQFPNYSSELNVNALELDDSALYLCASRGQSPDLYGYTFGSGTRLTVV.

The rearrangement joins TRBV6-5 to TRBJ2-7; 10 positions match TRBD2. With V trimmed by 2 bases and J by 7 bases, 8 bases remained unmatched. The CDR3 loop spans 15 amino acids. Germline loops: CDR1 MNHEY, CDR2 SVGAGI. The CDR3 DNA follows: TGTGCCAGCAGTTACCGGGCTAGCGGGAGAAATGAGCAGTACTTC. Residues: CASSYRASGRNEQYF.

V is TRBV6-5 and J is TRBJ2-1; D not certain. The CDR3 runs 12 residues. Germline CDR1 MNHEY, CDR2 SVGAGI. The ends were cut back, 1 base at V and 14 bases at J, with 12 bases in the middle. The CDR3 DNA is TGTGCCAGCAGTTACTTGGGTTTACGGGAGTTCTTC. Amino acid sequence: CASSYLGLREFF.

This clone has just a few counts. The rearrangement joins TRBV19 to TRBJ2-1; 10 nucleotides line up with TRBD2. The J segment lost 9 bases and the V segment lost 5 bases, leaving 10 bases of the junction unmatched. This CDR3 region has 15 residues. Germline CDR1 and CDR2: LNHDA and SQIVND (reference sequence). For the CDR3, the DNA is TGTGCCAGTAGTCCCTCTAGCGGGAGTTTCAGTGAGCAGTTCTTC. Its translation: CASSPSSGSFSEQFF.

The chain uses TRBV7-9 and TRBJ1-1; no reliable D call. CDR1 and CDR2 from the germline V gene are SEHNR and FQNEAQ (reference sequence). This CDR3 has 12 amino acids. Trimming removed 8 bases at V and 8 bases at J, with 15 bases between. CDR3 amino acids: CASLGGEEEAFF. In nucleotides, the CDR3 is TGTGCCAGCTTAGGTGGTGAGGAGGAAGCTTTCTTT.

J is TRBJ2-1 and V is TRBV19, with 10 bases that match TRBD2. The germline CDR1 and CDR2 sequences are LNHDA and SQIVND (reference sequence). CDR3 length: 15 amino acids. V lost 1 base to trimming and J lost 7 bases; unmatched junction nucleotides: 4. CDR3 DNA sequence: TGTGCCAGTAGTATAGTAGCTAGCGGGAGTAATGAGCAGTTCTTC. This sequence encodes CASSIVASGSNEQFF.

This chain uses TRBV9 with TRBJ2-1, with TRBD2 matching 10 bases. The junction had 12 bases not matched to a gene; V was cut back by 6 bases and J by 9 bases. The germline V gene has CDR1 SGDLS and CDR2 YYNGEE. This CDR3 is 15 amino acids long. CDR3 sequence: CASTQQREGVGEQFF. The CDR3 nucleotides are TGTGCCAGCACTCAGCAGCGGGAGGGTGTTGGTGAGCAGTTCTTC.

The genes are TRBV10-3 and TRBJ2-1; D unclear. Trimming shortened V by 11 bases and J by 0 bases, and 11 bases separated the two germline ends. Germline CDR1 ENHRY, CDR2 SYGVKD. The CDR3 is 13 amino acids. The DNA for the CDR3 is TGTGCCTCCGGTCTAAGCTCCTACAATGAGCAGTTCTTC. This codes for CASGLSSYNEQFF.